The next 8 T cell receptor beta chains were all read from a single sample in a study of cytomegalovirus exposure and HLA in healthy donors. 60 Vbeta and 13 Jbeta primers were used in PCR. Sequencing was performed with immunoSEQ multiplex PCR; in TCRdb, only in-frame clones are kept and a portion is missing. The table records 80,000 to 100,000 clones, under 80% of them present only once. The specimen sequenced was PBMCs. The receptors come from a man in his fifties or sixties in good health and CMV-seropositive.

This chain joins TRBV10-3 and TRBJ2-2; 8 nucleotides match TRBD2. CDR1 is ENHRY and CDR2 is SYGVKD in the germline V gene. The junction had 11 bases not matched to a gene; V was cut back by 6 bases and J by 5 bases. This CDR3 has 16 amino acids. The CDR3 spells CAISGGYGGGTGELFF. CDR3 coding DNA: TGTGCCATCAGCGGTGGGTACGGCGGGGGGACCGGGGAGCTGTTTTTT.

This clone appeared a few times. CDR3 DNA: TGTGCCAGCAGCCATGGACAGGGGGCGGCTAATGAAAAACTGTTTTTT. Translation: CASSHGQGAANEKLFF. This chain connects TRBV5-8 to TRBJ1-4; 11 nucleotides line up with TRBD1. Germline V gives CDR1 SGHTS, CDR2 YDEGEE. The CDR3 has 16 residues. Trimming at V came to 4 bases and at J to 3 bases, leaving 5 bases not matched to a gene.

The chain combines TRBV10-3 with TRBJ2-3; TRBD2 matches at 7 bases. V shed 5 bases, J shed 0 bases, and the junction held 2 bases outside the gene matches. The CDR3 totals 14 residues. Germline CDR1 and CDR2: ENHRY and SYGVKD. CDR3 sequence: CAISLGGSTDTQYF. Here the CDR3 DNA reads TGTGCCATCAGTCTCGGGGGGAGCACAGATACGCAGTATTTT.

The chain has TRBV27 and TRBJ2-7; 7 positions agree with TRBD1. V shed 1 base, J shed 3 bases, and the junction held 6 bases outside the gene matches. The length of the CDR3 is 15 residues. The germline V gene has CDR1 MNHEY and CDR2 SMNVEV (reference sequence). CDR3 nucleotides: TGTGCCAGCAGTTTATTCCCGGCAGGGGGCTACGAGCAGTACTTC. This codes for CASSLFPAGGYEQYF.

In its sample, this clone was seen a few times. This sequence joins TRBV18 and TRBJ1-1; maybe TRBD1 (5 bases). Trimming left V 0 bases short and J 4 bases short, with 15 bases between. The CDR3 is made up of 16 amino acids. Germline CDR1 and CDR2: KGHSH and LQKENI. CDR3 coding DNA: TGTGCCAGCTCACCACCAGCTGGGGGGACGGGCACTGAAGCTTTCTTT. It specifies CASSPPAGGTGTEAFF. The full variable domain, in which reference TRBV18 and TRBJ1-1 provide the parts outside the CDR3, is NAGVMQNPRHLVRRRGQEARLRCSPMKGHSHVYWYRQLPEEGLKFMVYLQKENIIDESGMPKERFSAEFPKEGPSILRIQQVVRGDSAAYFCASSPPAGGTGTEAFFGQGTRLTVV.

CDR3 nucleotide sequence: TGTGCCAGCAGTGTCGCCGAGACTGAAGCTTTCTTT. Translation gives CASSVAETEAFF. The chain is built from TRBV6-1 and TRBJ1-1; D gene ambiguous. Germline-derived CDR1 and CDR2 are MNHNS and SASEGT. V was trimmed by 4 bases and J by 5 bases, leaving 8 bases between them. The CDR3 extends over 12 amino acids.

The CDR3 loop reads CASSQVTSYEQYF. CDR3 DNA: TGCGCCAGCAGCCAAGTCACTAGCTACGAGCAGTACTTC. The V call is TRBV4-1, the J call TRBJ2-7; possibly TRBD2 for D (5 bases). The CDR3 has 13 amino acids. V gave up 1 base and J gave up 3 bases, with 7 bases separating them. Germline V gives CDR1 MGHRA, CDR2 YSYEKL.

The chain uses TRBV7-8 and TRBJ1-2, with 10 bases aligning to TRBD1. This CDR3 is built from 14 residues. The V gene end was trimmed by 5 bases and the J gene end by 7 bases; junction bases not matched to a gene: 7. Germline V gene lookup returns CDR1 SGHVS and CDR2 FQNEAQ. The CDR3 loop reads CASSPRQGAGGYTF. Here the CDR3 DNA reads TGTGCCAGCAGCCCCAGACAGGGGGCGGGTGGCTACACCTTC.